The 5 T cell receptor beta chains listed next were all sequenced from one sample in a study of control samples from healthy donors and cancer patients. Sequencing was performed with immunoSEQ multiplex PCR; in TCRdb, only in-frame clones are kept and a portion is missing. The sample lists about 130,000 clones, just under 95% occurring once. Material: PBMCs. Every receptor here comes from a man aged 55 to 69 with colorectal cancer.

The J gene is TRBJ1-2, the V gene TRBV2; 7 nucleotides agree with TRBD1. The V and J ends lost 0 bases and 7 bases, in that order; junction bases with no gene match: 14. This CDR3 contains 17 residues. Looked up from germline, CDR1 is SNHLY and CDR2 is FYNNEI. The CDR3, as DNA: TGTGCCAGCAGTGAAGCTGGGCCAGGGGGATTGTCCGGTGGCTACACCTTC. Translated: CASSEAGPGGLSGGYTF.

CDR3: CASSIGAWTGIDNEQFF. CDR3 nucleotide sequence: TGTGCCAGTAGTATCGGGGCCTGGACAGGGATAGACAATGAGCAGTTCTTC. V and J are TRBV19 and TRBJ2-1, with 8 bases matching TRBD1. The germline V gene has CDR1 LNHDA and CDR2 SQIVND (reference sequence). Trimming at V came to 3 bases and at J to 5 bases, leaving 12 bases not matched to a gene. CDR3 size: 17 residues.

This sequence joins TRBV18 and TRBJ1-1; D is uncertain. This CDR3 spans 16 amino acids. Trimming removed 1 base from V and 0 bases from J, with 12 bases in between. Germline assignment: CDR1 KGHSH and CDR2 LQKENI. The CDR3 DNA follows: TGTGCCAGCTCACCACAAGACGGCCCGATGAACACTGAAGCTTTCTTT. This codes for CASSPQDGPMNTEAFF.

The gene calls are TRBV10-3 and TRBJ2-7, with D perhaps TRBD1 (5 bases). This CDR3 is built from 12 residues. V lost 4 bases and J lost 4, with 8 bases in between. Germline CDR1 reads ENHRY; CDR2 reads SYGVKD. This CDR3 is CAISVQGYEQYF. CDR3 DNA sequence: TGTGCCATCAGTGTTCAGGGTTACGAGCAGTACTTC.

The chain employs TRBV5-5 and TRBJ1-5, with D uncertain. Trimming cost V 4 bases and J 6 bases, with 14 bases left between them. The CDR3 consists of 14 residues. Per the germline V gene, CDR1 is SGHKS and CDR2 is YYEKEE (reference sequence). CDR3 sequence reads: CASSAQEGIQPQHF. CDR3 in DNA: TGTGCCAGCAGCGCCCAAGAGGGAATTCAGCCCCAGCATTTT.